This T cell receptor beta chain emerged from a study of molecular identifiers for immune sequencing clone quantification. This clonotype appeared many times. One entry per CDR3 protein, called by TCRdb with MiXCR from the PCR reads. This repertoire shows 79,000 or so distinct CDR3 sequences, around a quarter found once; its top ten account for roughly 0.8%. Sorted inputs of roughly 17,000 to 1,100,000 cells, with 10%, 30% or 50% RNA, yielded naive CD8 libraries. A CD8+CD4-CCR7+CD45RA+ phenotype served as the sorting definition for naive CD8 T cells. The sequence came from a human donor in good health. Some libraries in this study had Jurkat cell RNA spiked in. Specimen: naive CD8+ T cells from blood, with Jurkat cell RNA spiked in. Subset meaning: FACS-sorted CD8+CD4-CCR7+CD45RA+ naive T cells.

In nucleotides, the CDR3 is TGTGCCAGCAAGTTCGGACAGGGGGTTACTGAAGCTTTCTTT. It is translated as CASKFGQGVTEAFF. The J gene is TRBJ1-1, the V gene TRBV27; 10 bases agree with TRBD1. CDR3 length: 14 amino acids. The V gene's germline CDR1 is MNHEY and CDR2 SMNVEV (reference sequence). J was trimmed by 5 bases and V by 7 bases; bases with no gene match: 7.